This T cell receptor (beta chain) was profiled in a study of CD8 T cells in ankylosing spondylitis. TCRdb re-analysed the 5' RACE reads in MiXCR, keeping a single row per CDR3 protein. The sample lists about 88,000 distinct CDR3 sequences, around 27% seen once, with around 59% in the top ten. The CDR3 totals 15 residues. Germline V CDR1 and CDR2: SGHRS, YFSETQ. Trimming at V came to 4 bases and at J to 4 bases, leaving 6 bases not matched to a gene. This clonotype was found many times. The chain employs TRBV5-1 and TRBJ1-1, with 11 bases fitting TRBD1. The specimen was blood, either unsorted or a sorted T cell fraction (not recorded which). This clonotype was sampled from a male donor with ankylosing spondylitis or in good health (not recorded which). In DNA form, the CDR3 reads TGCGCCAGCAGCCGGGACAGGGGGGTGGGCACTGAAGCTTTCTTT. Residues: CASSRDRGVGTEAFF.